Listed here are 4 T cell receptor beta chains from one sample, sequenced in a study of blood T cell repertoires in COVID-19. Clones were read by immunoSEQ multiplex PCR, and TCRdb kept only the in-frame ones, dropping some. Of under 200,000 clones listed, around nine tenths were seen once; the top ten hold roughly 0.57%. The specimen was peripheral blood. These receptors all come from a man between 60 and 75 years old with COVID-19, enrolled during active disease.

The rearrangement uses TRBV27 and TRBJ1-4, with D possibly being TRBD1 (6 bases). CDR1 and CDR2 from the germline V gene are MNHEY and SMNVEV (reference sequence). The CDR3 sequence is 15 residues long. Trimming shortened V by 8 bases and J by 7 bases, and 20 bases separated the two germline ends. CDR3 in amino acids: CASGGGPGPPEKLFF. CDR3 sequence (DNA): TGTGCCAGCGGGGGGGGGCCAGGGCCCCCTGAAAAACTGTTTTTT.

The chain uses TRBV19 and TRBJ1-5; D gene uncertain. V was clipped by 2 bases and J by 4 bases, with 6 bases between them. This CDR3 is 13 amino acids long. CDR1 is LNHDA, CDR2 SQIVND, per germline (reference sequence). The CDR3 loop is CASSISRNQPQHF. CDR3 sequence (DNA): TGTGCCAGTAGTATAAGTCGGAATCAGCCCCAGCATTTT.

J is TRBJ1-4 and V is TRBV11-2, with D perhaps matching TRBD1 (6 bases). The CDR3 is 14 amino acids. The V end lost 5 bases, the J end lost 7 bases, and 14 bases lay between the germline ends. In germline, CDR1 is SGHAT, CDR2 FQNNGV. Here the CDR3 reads CASSTQGRGEKLFF. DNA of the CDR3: TGTGCCAGCAGCACCCAGGGCAGGGGTGAAAAACTGTTTTTT. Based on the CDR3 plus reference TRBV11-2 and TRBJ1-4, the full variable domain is EAGVAQSPRYKIIEKRQSVAFWCNPISGHATLYWYQQILGQGPKLLIQFQNNGVVDDSQLPKDRFSAERLKGVDSTLKIQPAKLEDSAVYLCASSTQGRGEKLFFGSGTQLSVL.

The chain's CDR3 is CASSLSADTQYF. CDR3 in DNA: TGTGCCAGCAGCTTATCGGCAGATACGCAGTATTTT. The chain recombines TRBV7-2 with TRBJ2-3; no clear D gene. CDR1 and CDR2 (germline): SGHTA, FQGNSA. The CDR3 extends over 12 amino acids. The V end lost 2 bases, the J end lost 4 bases, and 4 bases lay between the germline ends.